This entry concerns a single TCR beta chain. The antigen is undetermined. Germline lookup yields CDR1 DFQATT and CDR2 SNEGSKA (reference sequence). V shed 3 bases and J shed 0 bases, with 2 bases lying between them. CDR3 length equals 11 residues. Generated by immunoSEQ multiplex PCR, the TCRdb table keeps only in-frame clones and is missing some. The table shows 60,000 to 85,000 clones, with 93% occurring only once. The data stem from a study of CD4 T cells in relation to SARS-CoV-2 and coronaviruses. General study results and limits: Compared with monoreactive clones, crossreactive clones showed significantly weaker SARS-CoV-2 expansion. The assay detects memory recall responses, not culture-primed primary responses.

Before the COVID-19 pandemic, during about 2011-2019, CD4+ T cells were taken from unexposed donors. This clonotype was sampled from a human donor in good health. The chain is built from TRBV20-1 and TRBJ1-1; no reliable D call. The sample was naive CD4+ T cells from PBMCs. Subset defined: naive CD4+ T cells isolated by negative enrichment. CDR3 residues: CSASLNTEAFF. CDR3 DNA: TGCAGTGCTAGTCTGAACACTGAAGCTTTCTTT.